Only a few counts were recorded for the clone carrying this T cell receptor beta chain. Its antigen is undetermined. TCRdb analysed the 5' RACE reads with MiXCR anew, one entry per CDR3 protein. The repertoire holds 200,000 to 250,000 distinct CDR3 sequences, with 15% to 17% as singletons. Trimming at V came to 4 bases and at J to 6 bases, leaving 9 bases not matched to a gene. Germline CDR1 reads SGDLS; CDR2 reads YYNGEE. CDR3 size: 14 residues. This sample is part of a study of T-cell memory formation after mild COVID-19. Study results and caveats: Clones that shrank (day 15 to 85) were balanced CD4/CD8, whereas later expanders leaned CD4+. Pre-infection memory already had some responding clones, implying cross-reactive memory joined. The SARS-CoV-2 specificity of second-wave clones reaching peak at day 37 remained unverified.

The gene calls are TRBV9 and TRBJ2-5; 7 nucleotides agree with TRBD2. Sequenced: PBMCs or a T cell subset sorted from them (not recorded which). This sequence originates from an adult woman who had mild COVID-19 (a few samples of this study predate the infection). Cell type and time point are not known. The CDR3 DNA follows: TGTGCCAGCAGCCCAGAGACTAGCATAAAGACCCAGTACTTC. Residues: CASSPETSIKTQYF.